This TCR beta chain was observed in a study of T cells in Graves' hyperthyroidism and ophthalmopathy. Amplified TCR beta CDR3 regions derived from RNA transcripts. Initially, a first-round RT-PCR of the TCR CDR3 employed the HTBI primer set. TCRdb used MiXCR to reprocess the multiplex PCR reads, holding one entry per CDR3 protein. The data show 250,000 to 300,000 distinct CDR3 sequences, roughly 19% seen once. This clonotype appeared a few times. Looked up from germline, CDR1 is SNHLY and CDR2 is FYNNEI. The CDR3 runs to 15 residues. J lost 6 bases, V lost 3 bases, and 11 bases had no gene match. The receptor was isolated from a man between 45 and 60 years old with Graves' ophthalmopathy. The chain carries TRBV2 and TRBJ2-7; 7 bases match TRBD2. The material sequenced was blood. The CDR3 region is CASSDVGEGRFEQYF. For the CDR3, the DNA is TGTGCCAGCAGTGACGTGGGGGAGGGAAGATTCGAGCAGTACTTC.